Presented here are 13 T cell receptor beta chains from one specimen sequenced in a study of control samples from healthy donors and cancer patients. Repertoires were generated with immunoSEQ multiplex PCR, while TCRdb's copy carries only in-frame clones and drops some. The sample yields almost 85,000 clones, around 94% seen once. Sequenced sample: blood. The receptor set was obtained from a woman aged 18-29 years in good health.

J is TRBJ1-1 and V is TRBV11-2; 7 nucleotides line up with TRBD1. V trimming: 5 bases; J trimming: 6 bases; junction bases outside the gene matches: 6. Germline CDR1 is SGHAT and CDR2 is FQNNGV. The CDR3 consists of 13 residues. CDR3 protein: CASSLVGGPEAFF. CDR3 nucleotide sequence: TGTGCCAGCAGCCTCGTAGGGGGCCCTGAAGCTTTCTTT.

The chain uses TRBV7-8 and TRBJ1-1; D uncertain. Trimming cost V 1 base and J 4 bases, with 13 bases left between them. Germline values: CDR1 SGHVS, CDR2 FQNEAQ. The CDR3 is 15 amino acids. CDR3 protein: CASSLGRPGRTEAFF. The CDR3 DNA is TGTGCCAGCAGCTTAGGCCGCCCCGGGCGCACTGAAGCTTTCTTT.

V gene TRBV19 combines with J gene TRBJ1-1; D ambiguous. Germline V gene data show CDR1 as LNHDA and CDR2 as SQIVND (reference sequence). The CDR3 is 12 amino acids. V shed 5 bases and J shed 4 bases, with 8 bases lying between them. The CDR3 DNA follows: TGTGCCAGTAGTCTCGGTATCACTGAAGCTTTCTTT. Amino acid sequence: CASSLGITEAFF.

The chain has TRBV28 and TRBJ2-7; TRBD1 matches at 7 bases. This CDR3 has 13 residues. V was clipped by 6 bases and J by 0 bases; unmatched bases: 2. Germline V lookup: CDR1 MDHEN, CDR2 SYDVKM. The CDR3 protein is CASRGQSSYEQYF. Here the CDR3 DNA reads TGTGCCAGCAGGGGACAGAGCTCCTACGAGCAGTACTTC. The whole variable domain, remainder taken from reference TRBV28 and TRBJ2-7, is DVKVTQSSRYLVKRTGEKVFLECVQDMDHENMFWYRQDPGLGLRLIYFSYDVKMKEKGDIPEGYSVSREKKERFSLILESASTNQTSMYLCASRGQSSYEQYFGPGTRLTVT.

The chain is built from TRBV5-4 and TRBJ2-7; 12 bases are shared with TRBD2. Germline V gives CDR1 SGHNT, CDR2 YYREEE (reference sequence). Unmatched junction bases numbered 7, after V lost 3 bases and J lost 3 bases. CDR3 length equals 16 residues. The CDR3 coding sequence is TGTGCCAGCAGCTCGGATCTAGCGGGAGGGCTCTACGAGCAGTACTTC. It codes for CASSSDLAGGLYEQYF.

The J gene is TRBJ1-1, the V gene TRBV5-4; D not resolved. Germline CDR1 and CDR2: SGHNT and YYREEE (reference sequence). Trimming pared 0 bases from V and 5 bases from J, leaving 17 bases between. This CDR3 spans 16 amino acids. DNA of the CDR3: TGTGCCAGCAGCTTGGGTACTAGACGACGGGGAACTGAAGCTTTCTTT. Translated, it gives CASSLGTRRRGTEAFF.

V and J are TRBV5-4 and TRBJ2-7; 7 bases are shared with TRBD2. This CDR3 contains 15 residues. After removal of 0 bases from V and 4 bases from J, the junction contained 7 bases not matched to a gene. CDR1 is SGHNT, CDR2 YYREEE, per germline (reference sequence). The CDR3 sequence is CASSLDGGRGYEQYF. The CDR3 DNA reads TGTGCCAGCAGCTTGGATGGCGGGAGAGGGTACGAGCAGTACTTC.

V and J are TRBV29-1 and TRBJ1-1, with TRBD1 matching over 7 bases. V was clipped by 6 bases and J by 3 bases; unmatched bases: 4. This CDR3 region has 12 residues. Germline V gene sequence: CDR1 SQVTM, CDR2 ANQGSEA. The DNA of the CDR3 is TGCAGCGTCCGACAGGGAGACACTGAAGCTTTCTTT. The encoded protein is CSVRQGDTEAFF.

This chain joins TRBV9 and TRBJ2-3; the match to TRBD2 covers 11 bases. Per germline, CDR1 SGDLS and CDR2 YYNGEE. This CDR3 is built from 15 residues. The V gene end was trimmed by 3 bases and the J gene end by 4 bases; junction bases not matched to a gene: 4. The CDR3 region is CASSARLAGSDTQYF. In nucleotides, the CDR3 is TGTGCCAGCAGCGCAAGACTAGCGGGGTCAGATACGCAGTATTTT.

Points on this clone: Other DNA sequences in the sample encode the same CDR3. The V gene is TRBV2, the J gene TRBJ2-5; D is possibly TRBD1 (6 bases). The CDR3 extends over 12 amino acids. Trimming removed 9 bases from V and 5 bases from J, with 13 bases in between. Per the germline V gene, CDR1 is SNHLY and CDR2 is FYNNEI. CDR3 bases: TGTGCCAGAGAGGGGGTGGGGGAGACCCAGTACTTC. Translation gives CAREGVGETQYF.

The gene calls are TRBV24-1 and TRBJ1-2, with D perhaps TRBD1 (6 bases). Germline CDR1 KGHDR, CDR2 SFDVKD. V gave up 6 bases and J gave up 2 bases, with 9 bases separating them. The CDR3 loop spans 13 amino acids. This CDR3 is CATSTQGNYGYTF. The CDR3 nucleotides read TGTGCCACCAGTACACAGGGCAACTATGGCTACACCTTC.

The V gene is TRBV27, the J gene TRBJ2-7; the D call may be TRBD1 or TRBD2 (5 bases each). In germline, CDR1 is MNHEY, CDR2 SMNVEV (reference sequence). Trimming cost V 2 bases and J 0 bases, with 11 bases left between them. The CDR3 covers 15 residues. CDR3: CASSLLMGDSYEQYF. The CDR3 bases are TGTGCCAGCAGTTTACTTATGGGGGACTCCTACGAGCAGTACTTC.

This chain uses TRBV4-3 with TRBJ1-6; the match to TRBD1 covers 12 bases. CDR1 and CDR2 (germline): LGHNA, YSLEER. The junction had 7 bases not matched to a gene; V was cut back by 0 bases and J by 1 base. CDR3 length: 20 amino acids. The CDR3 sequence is CASSQDVGTGGSSYNSPLHF. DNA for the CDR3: TGCGCCAGCAGCCAAGATGTTGGGACAGGGGGCTCGTCCTATAATTCACCCCTCCACTTT.